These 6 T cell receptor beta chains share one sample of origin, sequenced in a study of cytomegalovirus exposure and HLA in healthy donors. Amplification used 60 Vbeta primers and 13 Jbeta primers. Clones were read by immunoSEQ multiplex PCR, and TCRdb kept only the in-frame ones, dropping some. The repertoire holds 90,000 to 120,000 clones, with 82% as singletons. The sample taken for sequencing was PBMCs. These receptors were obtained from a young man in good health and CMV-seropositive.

The CDR3 spells CASSRGTATTNEKLFF. DNA of the CDR3: TGTGCCAGCAGCCGAGGGACAGCCACAACTAATGAAAAACTGTTTTTT. The chain is built from TRBV27 and TRBJ1-4, with 7 nucleotides matching TRBD1. The CDR3 loop spans 16 amino acids. From germline, CDR1 is MNHEY and CDR2 SMNVEV (reference sequence). Trimming took 6 bases from V and 0 from J; bases not matched to a gene: 7.

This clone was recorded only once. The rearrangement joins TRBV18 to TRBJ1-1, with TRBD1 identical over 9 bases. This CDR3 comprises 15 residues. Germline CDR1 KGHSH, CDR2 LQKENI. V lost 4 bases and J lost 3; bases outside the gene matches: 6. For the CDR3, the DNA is TGTGCCAGCTCACAAACAGGGGGCAAGGACACTGAAGCTTTCTTT. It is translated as CASSQTGGKDTEAFF.

DNA for the CDR3: TGCGCCAGCAGTTACGACTCGGACAGGGCGAACACTGAAGCTTTCTTT. As protein: CASSYDSDRANTEAFF. The V and J genes are TRBV5-1 and TRBJ1-1; TRBD1 agrees at 8 bases. With V trimmed by 5 bases and J by 1 base, 10 bases remained unmatched. CDR1 and CDR2 (germline): SGHRS, YFSETQ. The CDR3 covers 16 residues. Variable domain in full (rest from reference TRBV5-1 and TRBJ1-1): KAGVTQTPRYLIKTRGQQVTLSCSPISGHRSVSWYQQTPGQGLQFLFEYFSETQRNKGNFPGRFSGRQFSNSRSEMNVSTLELGDSALYLCASSYDSDRANTEAFFGQGTRLTVV.

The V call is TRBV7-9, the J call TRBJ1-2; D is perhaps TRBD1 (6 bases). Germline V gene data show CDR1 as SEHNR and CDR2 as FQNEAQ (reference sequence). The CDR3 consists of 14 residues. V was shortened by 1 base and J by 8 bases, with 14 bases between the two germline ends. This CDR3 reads CASSLVGAGKGYTF. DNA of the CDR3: TGTGCCAGCAGCTTAGTGGGGGCAGGGAAAGGCTACACCTTC. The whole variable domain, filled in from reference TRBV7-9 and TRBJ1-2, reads DTGVSQNPRHKITKRGQNVTFRCDPISEHNRLYWYRQTLGQGPEFLTYFQNEAQLEKSRLLSDRFSAERPKGSFSTLEIQRTEQGDSAMYLCASSLVGAGKGYTFGSGTRLTVV.

The CDR3 nucleotides are TGTGCCAGCAGCCAAGTTGTAAACTCCCAGGTCTACGAGCAGTACTTC. Translated, it gives CASSQVVNSQVYEQYF. The chain couples TRBV14 to TRBJ2-7; D unresolved. Germline V gives CDR1 SGHDN, CDR2 FVKESK. V was shortened by 1 base and J by 3 bases, with 16 bases between the two germline ends. This CDR3 is built from 16 residues.

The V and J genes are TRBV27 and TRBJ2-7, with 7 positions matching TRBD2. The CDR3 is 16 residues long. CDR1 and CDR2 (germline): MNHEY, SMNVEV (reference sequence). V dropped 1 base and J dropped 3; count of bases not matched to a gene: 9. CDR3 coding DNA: TGTGCCAGCAGTTTATTGGGGGGGACTATAGACTACGAGCAGTACTTC. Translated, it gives CASSLLGGTIDYEQYF.